These 22 T cell receptor beta chains came from one sample sequenced in a study of esophageal squamous cell carcinoma under preoperative chemotherapy. Specified time point: before preoperative PTX-NDP chemotherapy. In TCRdb, the PCR reads were re-called with MiXCR into one record per CDR3 protein. The sample consists of 15,000 to 20,000 distinct CDR3 sequences, 40% to 50% of them appearing once. The sample was gathered from a patient given preoperative chemotherapy. These receptors were obtained from a human donor with esophageal squamous cell carcinoma. The donor label of this sample is uncertain.

For this clonotype: The conserved phenylalanine or tryptophan is not found at the CDR3 terminus, so this likely reflects a read error. This sequence joins TRBV6-5 and TRBJ2-5, with D possibly being TRBD2 (6 bases). The J call is doubtful: the DNA matches TRBJ2-1 better. Germline V CDR1 and CDR2: MNHEY, SVGAGI. The CDR3 contains 17 residues. The CDR3 bases are TGTGCCAGCAGTTACTCGAGAGGCGGGGCGGGGCCAGAGTCCCAGTTCTCG. Translating it yields CASSYSRGGAGPESQFS.

In nucleotides, the CDR3 is TGTGCCAGCACCTTGACGACAGGGCTTGTCGGGGGGAATCAAGCCAATGAGCAGTTCTTC. It specifies CASTLTTGLVGGNQANEQFF. V is TRBV7-9 and J is TRBJ2-1, with D perhaps TRBD1 or TRBD2 (7 bases each). V lost 7 bases, J lost 6 bases, and 34 bases lay in between. Germline CDR1 SEHNR, CDR2 FQNEAQ (reference sequence). The CDR3 is 20 residues long.

This chain connects TRBV15 to TRBJ2-2; 10 bases match TRBD2. V gave up 8 bases and J gave up 4 bases; unmatched junction bases: 4. Germline CDR1 LNHNV, CDR2 YYDKDF (reference sequence). There are 14 residues in the CDR3. In DNA form, the CDR3 reads TGTGCCACCGGAGCGGGAGGGTTCACCGGGGAGCTGTTTTTT. This encodes CATGAGGFTGELFF.

V is TRBV7-2 and J is TRBJ2-3, with D uncertain. The CDR3 sequence is 12 residues long. Germline values: CDR1 SGHTA, CDR2 FQGNSA. Trimming pared 4 bases from V and 4 bases from J, leaving 6 bases between. The CDR3 DNA reads as TGTGCCAGCAGCTACGGCGCAGATACGCAGTATTTT. Its protein product is CASSYGADTQYF.

In its sample, this clonotype was seen many times. This sequence joins TRBV24-1 and TRBJ2-7; a possible D gene is TRBD1 (8 bases). Germline V gives CDR1 KGHDR, CDR2 SFDVKD. V dropped 12 bases and J dropped 5 bases, with 25 bases sitting between them. The CDR3 is made up of 15 amino acids. The CDR3 bases are TGTGCCTCGCCTACCACAGGGGGGGACCTCCACGAGCAGTACTTC. This sequence encodes CASPTTGGDLHEQYF.

In its sample, this clonotype was seen many times. The J gene is TRBJ2-1, the V gene TRBV7-3; 9 nucleotides line up with TRBD2. Germline assignment: CDR1 SGHTA and CDR2 FQGTGA. CDR3 length: 15 residues. V was pared by 2 bases and J by 7 bases, with 6 bases of the junction left unmatched. In DNA, the CDR3 is TGTGCCAGCAGCTTATTTAGCGGGAGTGGTAATGAGCAGTTCTTC. Amino acid sequence: CASSLFSGSGNEQFF.

V and J are TRBV7-3 and TRBJ2-7, with a weak D call TRBD2 (6 bases). The J call is uncertain, as TRBJ2-5 better fits the DNA end. This CDR3 spans 15 amino acids. Germline V gene sequence: CDR1 SGHTA, CDR2 FQGTGA. The CDR3 protein is CASSPDAGSQETQYF. CDR3 DNA sequence: TGTGCCAGCAGCCCGGATGCGGGGAGCCAAGAGACCCAGTACTTC.

The gene calls are TRBV12-3 or TRBV12-4 and TRBJ2-4; D gene unclear. The ends were cut back, 6 bases at V and 13 bases at J, with 13 bases in the middle. The CDR3 has 11 residues. This CDR3 reads CASSQGNEQYF. The CDR3 region has the DNA TGTGCCAGCAGCCAAGGGAATGAGCAGTACTTC.

This chain joins TRBV11-3 and TRBJ2-1; D not resolved. The closer fit of TRBJ2-7 to the DNA end suggests the J call may be wrong. Germline loops: CDR1 SGHNT, CDR2 YENEEA. The CDR3 is 13 amino acids. CDR3 in amino acids: CASSSQSSYEQYF. The CDR3 DNA sequence: TGTGCCAGCAGCTCACAGAGCTCCTACGAGCAGTACTTC.

The J gene is TRBJ2-6, the V gene TRBV12-5, with 7 positions matching TRBD1. The CDR3 consists of 14 residues. Trimming at V came to 5 bases and at J to 3 bases, leaving 1 base not matched to a gene. Looked up from germline, CDR1 is LGHNT and CDR2 is FRNRAP. CDR3 amino acids: CASGTGDGANVLTF. In nucleotides, the CDR3 is TGTGCTAGTGGTACAGGGGATGGGGCCAACGTCCTGACTTTC.

This clonotype is classed as medium-sized (0.01 to 0.1%). This chain uses TRBV6-1 with TRBJ2-5, with 12 bases matching TRBD1. With the DNA end fitting TRBJ2-7 better, the J assignment may be wrong. The CDR3 has 15 residues. Germline V lookup: CDR1 MNHNS, CDR2 SASEGT. Here the CDR3 DNA reads TGTGCCAGCAGCCGGGACAGGGGGCGCAGGTCCGAGCAGTACTTC. As protein: CASSRDRGRRSEQYF.

There are a few counts of this clonotype. The rearrangement uses TRBV7-2 and TRBJ2-5; possibly TRBD1 or TRBD2 for D (6 bases each). The end of the DNA fits TRBJ2-7 better, so the J call may be wrong. CDR3 size: 15 residues. The germline gives CDR1 SGHTA, CDR2 FQGNSA. DNA for the CDR3: TGTGCCAGCAGCTTAGATGGAGGGGGCTCCTACGAGCAGTACTTC. Translating it yields CASSLDGGGSYEQYF.

In this sample, this clonotype turned up a few times. The chain employs TRBV11-2 and TRBJ2-5; D might be TRBD2 (6 bases). From germline, CDR1 is SGHAT and CDR2 FQNNGV. V lost 5 bases to trimming and J lost 2 bases, with 12 bases between them. There are 14 residues in the CDR3. DNA of the CDR3: TGTGCCAGCAGCCAAGGCGCGGGGCAAGAGACCCAGTACTTC. Protein: CASSQGAGQETQYF.

The CDR3 nucleotides read TGTGCCCGCGGTCCGGGGCCGGGAGCCACAAACACGCAGTACTTC. As protein: CARGPGPGATNTQYF. This chain links TRBV28 with TRBJ2-4; maybe TRBD2 (6 bases). The CDR3 covers 15 residues. The V end was cut by 11 bases, the J end by 13 bases, with 30 bases between. CDR1 and CDR2 (germline): MDHEN, SYDVKM.

V usage is TRBV6-2 or TRBV6-3 and J usage is TRBJ2-5, with 9 positions matching TRBD1. TRBJ2-7 matches the DNA end more closely, so the J call is doubtful. Germline assignment: CDR1 MNHEY and CDR2 SVGEGT. This CDR3 spans 13 amino acids. For the CDR3, the DNA is TGTGCCAGCAGTTACGGGACAGGGAACGAGCAGTACTTC. Translating gives CASSYGTGNEQYF.

This clonotype was detected only a few times. The V and J genes are TRBV27 and TRBJ1-4; maybe TRBD1 (6 bases). V was trimmed by 4 bases and J by 12 bases, leaving 15 bases between them. The CDR3 has 13 residues. The V gene's germline CDR1 is MNHEY and CDR2 SMNVEV (reference sequence). The CDR3 protein is CASSSSGTRELFF. The CDR3 DNA reads TGTGCCAGCAGTTCATCCGGGACACGAGAACTGTTTTTT.

The gene calls are TRBV19 and TRBJ2-5, with no clear D. Per the germline V gene, CDR1 is LNHDA and CDR2 is SQIVND (reference sequence). The V end was cut by 3 bases, the J end by 13 bases, with 18 bases between. The CDR3 length is 13 residues. In DNA, the CDR3 is TGTGCCAGTAGTATCCAGAAACAAGAGGCCCTGTACTTC. This codes for CASSIQKQEALYF.

This clonotype appeared a few times. This rearrangement joins TRBV15 to TRBJ1-2, with unresolved D. This CDR3 region has 13 residues. V was pared by 0 bases and J by 4 bases, with 6 bases between. Germline assignment: CDR1 LNHNV and CDR2 YYDKDF (reference sequence). DNA of the CDR3: TGTGCCACCAGCAGAGATTCGGGCTATGGCTACACCTTC. Protein sequence: CATSRDSGYGYTF.

The chain combines TRBV12-3 or TRBV12-4 with TRBJ2-1, with no clear D. There are 15 residues in the CDR3. V was cut by 4 bases and J by 0 bases, with 10 bases left in between. Here the CDR3 DNA reads TGTGCCAGCAGTTACGACTCGAGCTCCTACAATGAGCAGTTCTTC. It encodes CASSYDSSSYNEQFF.

This clonotype was observed at least ten times. The rearrangement links TRBV18 to TRBJ2-5; the D is unclear. The ends were cut back, 2 bases at V and 2 bases at J, with 3 bases in the middle. The CDR3 has 12 residues. Germline CDR1 is KGHSH and CDR2 is LQKENI. DNA of the CDR3: TGTGCCAGCTCACCAGGACAAGAGACCCAGTACTTC. Encoded protein: CASSPGQETQYF.

The chain uses TRBV7-2 and TRBJ2-3; D is unclear. The J call may be mistaken, given a closer DNA end match to TRBJ2-5. In germline, CDR1 is SGHTA, CDR2 FQGNSA. CDR3 length: 14 residues. For the CDR3, the DNA is TGTGCCAGCAGCTTATCGGGCAGTAAAGAGACCCAGTACTTC. Translating gives CASSLSGSKETQYF.

This clonotype has only a few counts. DNA for the CDR3: TGTGCCAGCAGGCTGGGGGGCACCCCTGGGGCCAACGTCCTGACTTTC. Amino acid sequence: CASRLGGTPGANVLTF. The gene calls are TRBV6-1 and TRBJ2-6, with D perhaps assigned TRBD1 or TRBD2 (6 bases each). The CDR3 contains 16 residues. Germline V lookup: CDR1 MNHNS, CDR2 SASEGT. Trimming took off 6 bases at V and 2 bases at J, with 14 bases between the two ends.